This T cell receptor (beta chain) was recovered during a study of T cell responses to AZD1222 COVID-19 vaccine. Points from the study as a whole: A rise in Spike-specific TCR breadth and depth followed two AZD1222 doses. White British donors predominated, females outnumbered males, and clonal diversity was possibly underestimated.

Deletions cut 7 bases from V and 0 bases from J, with 13 bases between. This CDR3 contains 15 residues. Germline CDR1 reads ENHRY; CDR2 reads SYGVKD. On this clone itself: Antigen: not known.

The table came from immunoSEQ multiplex PCR; TCRdb's copy has only in-frame clones and leaves some out. Of roughly 100,000 clones listed, about 85% are singletons. The sequenced sample was peripheral blood, obtained on day 0 of AZD1222 vaccination. V is TRBV10-3 and J is TRBJ2-1, with D uncertain. This clonotype originated in an adult in good health. The CDR3 sequence is CAIMNGQSSYNEQFF. The CDR3 region has the DNA TGTGCCATCATGAATGGGCAGAGCTCCTACAATGAGCAGTTCTTC.